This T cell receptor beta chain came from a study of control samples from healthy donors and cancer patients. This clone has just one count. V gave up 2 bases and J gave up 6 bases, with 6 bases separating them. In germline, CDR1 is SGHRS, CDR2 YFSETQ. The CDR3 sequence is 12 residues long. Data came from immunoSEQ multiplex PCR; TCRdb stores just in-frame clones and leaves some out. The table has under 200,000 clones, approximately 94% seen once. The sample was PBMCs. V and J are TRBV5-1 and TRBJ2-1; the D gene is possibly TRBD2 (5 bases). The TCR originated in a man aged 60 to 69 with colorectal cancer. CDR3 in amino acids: CASSFEGNEQFF. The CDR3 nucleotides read TGCGCCAGCAGCTTCGAGGGCAATGAGCAGTTCTTC.